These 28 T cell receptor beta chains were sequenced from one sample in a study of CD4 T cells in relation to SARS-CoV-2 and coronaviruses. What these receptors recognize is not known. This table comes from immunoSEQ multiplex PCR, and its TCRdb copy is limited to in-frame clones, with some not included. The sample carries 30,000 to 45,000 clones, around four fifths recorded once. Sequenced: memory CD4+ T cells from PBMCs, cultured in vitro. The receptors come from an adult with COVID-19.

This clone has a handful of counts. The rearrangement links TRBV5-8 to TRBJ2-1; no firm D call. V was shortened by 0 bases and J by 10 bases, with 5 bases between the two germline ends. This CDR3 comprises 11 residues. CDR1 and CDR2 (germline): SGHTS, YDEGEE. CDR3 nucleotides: TGTGCCAGCAGCTTGGAGTCAGAGCAGTTCTTC. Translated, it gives CASSLESEQFF. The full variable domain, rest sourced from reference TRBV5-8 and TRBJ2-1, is EAGVTQSPTHLIKTRGQQATLRCSPISGHTSVYWYQQALGLGLQFLLWYDEGEERNRGNFPPRFSGRQFPNYSSELNVNALELEDSALYLCASSLESEQFFGPGTRLTVL.

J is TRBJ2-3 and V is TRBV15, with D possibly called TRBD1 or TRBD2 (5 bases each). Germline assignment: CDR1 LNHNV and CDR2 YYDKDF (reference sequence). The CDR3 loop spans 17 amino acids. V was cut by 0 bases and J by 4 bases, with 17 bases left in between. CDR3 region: CATSRDRGQGLADTQYF. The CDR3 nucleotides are TGTGCCACCAGCAGAGATCGAGGGCAGGGTCTCGCAGATACGCAGTATTTT.

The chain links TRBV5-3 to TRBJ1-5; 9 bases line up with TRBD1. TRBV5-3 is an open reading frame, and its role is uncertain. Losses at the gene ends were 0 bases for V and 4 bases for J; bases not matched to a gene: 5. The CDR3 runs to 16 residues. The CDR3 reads CARSLAQDRGNQPQHF. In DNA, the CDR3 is TGTGCCAGAAGCTTGGCACAGGACAGGGGAAATCAGCCCCAGCATTTT.

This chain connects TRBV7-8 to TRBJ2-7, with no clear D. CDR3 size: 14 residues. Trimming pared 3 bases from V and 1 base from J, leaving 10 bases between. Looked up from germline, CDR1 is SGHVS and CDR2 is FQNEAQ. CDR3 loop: CASSFKTDSYEQYF. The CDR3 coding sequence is TGTGCCAGCAGCTTTAAAACAGATTCCTACGAGCAGTACTTC.

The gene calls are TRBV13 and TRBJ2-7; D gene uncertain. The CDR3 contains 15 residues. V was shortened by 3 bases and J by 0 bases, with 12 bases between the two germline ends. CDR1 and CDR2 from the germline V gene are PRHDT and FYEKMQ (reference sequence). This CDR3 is CASSFPGANSYEQYF. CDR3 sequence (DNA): TGTGCCAGCAGCTTTCCAGGAGCAAACTCCTACGAGCAGTACTTC.

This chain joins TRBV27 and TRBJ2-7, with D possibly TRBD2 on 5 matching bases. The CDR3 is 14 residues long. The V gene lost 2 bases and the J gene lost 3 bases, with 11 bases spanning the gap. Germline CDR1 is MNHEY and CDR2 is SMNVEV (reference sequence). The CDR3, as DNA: TGTGCCAGCAGTTTACGGGGTCCTGACTACGAGCAGTACTTC. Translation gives CASSLRGPDYEQYF.

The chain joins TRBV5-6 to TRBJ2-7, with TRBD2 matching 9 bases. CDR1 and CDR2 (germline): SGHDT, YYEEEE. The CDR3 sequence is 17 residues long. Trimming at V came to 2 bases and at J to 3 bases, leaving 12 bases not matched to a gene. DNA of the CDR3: TGTGCCAGCAGCTTTCGATATAGCGGGAGTTGGGGCTACGAGCAGTACTTC. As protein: CASSFRYSGSWGYEQYF.

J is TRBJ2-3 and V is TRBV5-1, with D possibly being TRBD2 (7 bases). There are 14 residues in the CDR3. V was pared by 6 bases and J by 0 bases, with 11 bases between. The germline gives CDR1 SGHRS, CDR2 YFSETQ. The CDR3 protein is CASKRDTSTDTQYF. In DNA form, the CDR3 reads TGCGCCAGCAAGCGGGACACAAGCACAGATACGCAGTATTTT.

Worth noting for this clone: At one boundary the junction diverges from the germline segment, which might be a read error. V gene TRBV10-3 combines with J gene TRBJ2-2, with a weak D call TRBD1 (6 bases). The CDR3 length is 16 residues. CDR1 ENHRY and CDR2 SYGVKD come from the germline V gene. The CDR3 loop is CATSESPGQNTGELFF. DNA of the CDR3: TGTGCCACCAGTGAGTCTCCGGGACAGAACACCGGGGAGCTGTTTTTT.

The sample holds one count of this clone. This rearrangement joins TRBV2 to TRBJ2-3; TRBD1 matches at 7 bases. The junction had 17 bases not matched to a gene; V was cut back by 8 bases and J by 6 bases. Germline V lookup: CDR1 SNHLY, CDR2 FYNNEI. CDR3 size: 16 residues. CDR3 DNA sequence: TGTGCCAGCGGATCCGGGACAGTGAACATCGCGGATACGCAGTATTTT. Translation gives CASGSGTVNIADTQYF.

CDR3 nucleotides: TGCAGCGTCGTCCGGGGGCGAGTAACAGATACGCAGTATTTT. Amino acids: CSVVRGRVTDTQYF. The J gene is TRBJ2-3, the V gene TRBV29-1; either TRBD1 or TRBD2 may fit D (6 bases each). Germline values: CDR1 SQVTM, CDR2 ANQGSEA. This CDR3 region has 14 residues. The V and J ends lost 6 bases and 3 bases respectively, with 16 bases between them.

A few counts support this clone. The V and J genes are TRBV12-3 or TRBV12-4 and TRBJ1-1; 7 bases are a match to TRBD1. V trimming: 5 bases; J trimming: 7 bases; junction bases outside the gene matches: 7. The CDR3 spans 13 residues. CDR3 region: CASSIDRDGEAFF. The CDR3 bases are TGTGCCAGCAGTATCGACAGGGATGGTGAAGCTTTCTTT.

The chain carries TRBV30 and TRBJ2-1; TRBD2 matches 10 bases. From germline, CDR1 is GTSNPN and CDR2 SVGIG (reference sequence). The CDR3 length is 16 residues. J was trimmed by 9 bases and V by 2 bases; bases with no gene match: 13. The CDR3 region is CAWSSGLAVRGSEQFF. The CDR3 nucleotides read TGTGCCTGGAGTTCTGGACTAGCGGTTAGGGGGAGTGAGCAGTTCTTC. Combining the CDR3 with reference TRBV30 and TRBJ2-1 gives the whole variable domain SQTIHQWPATLVQPVGSPLSLECTVEGTSNPNLYWYRQAAGRGLQLLFYSVGIGQISSEVPQNLSASRPQDRQFILSSKKLLLSDSGFYLCAWSSGLAVRGSEQFFGPGTRLTVL.

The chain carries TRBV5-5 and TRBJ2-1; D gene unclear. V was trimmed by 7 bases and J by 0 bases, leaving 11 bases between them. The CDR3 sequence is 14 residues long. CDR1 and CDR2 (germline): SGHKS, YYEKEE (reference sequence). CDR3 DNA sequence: TGTGCCAGCGGAGCGTCCAGCTCCTACAATGAGCAGTTCTTC. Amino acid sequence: CASGASSSYNEQFF.

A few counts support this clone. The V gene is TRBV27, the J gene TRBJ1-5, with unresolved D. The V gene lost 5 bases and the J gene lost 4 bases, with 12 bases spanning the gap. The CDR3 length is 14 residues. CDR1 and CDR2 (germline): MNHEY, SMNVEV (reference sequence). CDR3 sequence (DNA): TGTGCCAGCAGTGGGGTCGCGACTAATCAGCCCCAGCATTTT. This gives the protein CASSGVATNQPQHF.

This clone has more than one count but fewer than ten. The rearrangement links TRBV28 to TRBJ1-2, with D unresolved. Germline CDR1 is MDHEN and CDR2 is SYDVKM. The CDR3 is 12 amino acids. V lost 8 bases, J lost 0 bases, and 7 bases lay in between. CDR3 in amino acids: CASVGSNYGYTF. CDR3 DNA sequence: TGTGCCAGCGTGGGGTCTAACTATGGCTACACCTTC.

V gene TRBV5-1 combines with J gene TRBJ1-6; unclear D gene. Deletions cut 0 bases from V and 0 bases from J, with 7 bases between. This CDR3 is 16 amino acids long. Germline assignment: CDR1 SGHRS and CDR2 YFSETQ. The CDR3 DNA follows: TGCGCCAGCAGCTTGGATCAGAGCTCCTATAATTCACCCCTCCACTTT. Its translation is CASSLDQSSYNSPLHF.

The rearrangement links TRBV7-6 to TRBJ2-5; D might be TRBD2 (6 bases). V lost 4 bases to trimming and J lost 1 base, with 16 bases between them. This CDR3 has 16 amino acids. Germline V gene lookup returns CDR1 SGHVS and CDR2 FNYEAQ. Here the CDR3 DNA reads TGTGCCAGCAGCTACAATTTAGCGGAGGTCCAAGAGACCCAGTACTTC. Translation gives CASSYNLAEVQETQYF. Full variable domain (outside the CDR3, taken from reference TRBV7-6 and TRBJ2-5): GAGVSQSPRYKVTKRGQDVALRCDPISGHVSLYWYRQALGQGPEFLTYFNYEAQQDKSGLPNDRFSAERPEGSISTLTIQRTEQRDSAMYRCASSYNLAEVQETQYFGPGTRLLVL.

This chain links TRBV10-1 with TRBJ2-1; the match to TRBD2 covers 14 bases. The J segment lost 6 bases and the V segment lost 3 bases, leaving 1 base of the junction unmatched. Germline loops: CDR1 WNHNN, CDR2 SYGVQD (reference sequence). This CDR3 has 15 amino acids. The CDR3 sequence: CASSEGTSGSNEQFF. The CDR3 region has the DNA TGCGCCAGCAGTGAAGGGACTAGCGGGAGCAATGAGCAGTTCTTC.

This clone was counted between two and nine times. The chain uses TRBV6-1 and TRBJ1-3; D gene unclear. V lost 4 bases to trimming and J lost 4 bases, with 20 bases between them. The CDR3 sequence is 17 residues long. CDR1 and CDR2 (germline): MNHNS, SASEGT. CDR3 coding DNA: TGTGCCAGCAGTGTTATCCAGGCCTGGACTGCCGGAAACACCATATATTTT. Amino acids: CASSVIQAWTAGNTIYF.

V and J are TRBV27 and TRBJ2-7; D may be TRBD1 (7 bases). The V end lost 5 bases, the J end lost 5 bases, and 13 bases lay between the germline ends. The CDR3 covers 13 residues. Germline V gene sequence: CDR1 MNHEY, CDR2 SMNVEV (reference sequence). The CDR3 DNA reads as TGTGCCAGCAGTCTCCAGGGGGGCCACGAGCAGTACTTC. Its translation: CASSLQGGHEQYF.

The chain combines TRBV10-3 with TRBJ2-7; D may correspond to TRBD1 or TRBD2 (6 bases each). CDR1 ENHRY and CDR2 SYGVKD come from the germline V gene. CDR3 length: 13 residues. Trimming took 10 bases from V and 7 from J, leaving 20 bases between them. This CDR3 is CATEGSGAREQYF. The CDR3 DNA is TGTGCCACAGAGGGATCGGGGGCTAGGGAGCAGTACTTC.

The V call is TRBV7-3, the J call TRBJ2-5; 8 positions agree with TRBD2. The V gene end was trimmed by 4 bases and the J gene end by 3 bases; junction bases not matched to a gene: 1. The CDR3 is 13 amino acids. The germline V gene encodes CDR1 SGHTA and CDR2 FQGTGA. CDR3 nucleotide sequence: TGTGCCAGCAGCTCGGGACTAGAAGAGACCCAGTACTTC. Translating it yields CASSSGLEETQYF. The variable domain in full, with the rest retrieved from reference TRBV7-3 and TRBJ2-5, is GAGVSQTPSNKVTEKGKYVELRCDPISGHTALYWYRQSLGQGPEFLIYFQGTGAADDSGLPNDRFFAVRPEGSVSTLKIQRTERGDSAVYLCASSSGLEETQYFGPGTRLLVL.

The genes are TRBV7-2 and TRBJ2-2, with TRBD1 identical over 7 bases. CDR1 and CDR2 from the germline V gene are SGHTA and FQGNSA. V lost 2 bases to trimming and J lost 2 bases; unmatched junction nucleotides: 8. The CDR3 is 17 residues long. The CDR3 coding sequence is TGTGCCAGCAGCTTATATCCAGACAGGGTCAACACCGGGGAGCTGTTTTTT. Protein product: CASSLYPDRVNTGELFF.

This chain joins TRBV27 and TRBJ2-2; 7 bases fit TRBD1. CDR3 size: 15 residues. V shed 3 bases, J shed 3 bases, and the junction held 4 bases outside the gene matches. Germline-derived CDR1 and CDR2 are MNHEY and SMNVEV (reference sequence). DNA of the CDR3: TGTGCCAGCAGTTTGAGGGGGCTGGACACCGGGGAGCTGTTTTTT. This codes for CASSLRGLDTGELFF.

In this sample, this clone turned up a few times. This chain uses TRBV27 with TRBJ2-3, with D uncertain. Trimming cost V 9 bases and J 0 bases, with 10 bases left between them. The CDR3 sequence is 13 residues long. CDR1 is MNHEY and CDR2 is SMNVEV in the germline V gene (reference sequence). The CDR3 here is CASRQTSTDTQYF. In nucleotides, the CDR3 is TGTGCCAGTCGCCAGACCAGCACAGATACGCAGTATTTT.

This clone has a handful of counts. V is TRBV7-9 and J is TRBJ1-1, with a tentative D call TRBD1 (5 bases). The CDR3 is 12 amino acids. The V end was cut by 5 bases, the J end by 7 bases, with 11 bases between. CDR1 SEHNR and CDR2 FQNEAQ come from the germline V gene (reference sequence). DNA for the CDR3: TGTGCCAGCAGCCTGACAGAAATTGAAGCTTTCTTT. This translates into CASSLTEIEAFF. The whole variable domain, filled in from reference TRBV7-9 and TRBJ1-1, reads DTGVSQNPRHKITKRGQNVTFRCDPISEHNRLYWYRQTLGQGPEFLTYFQNEAQLEKSRLLSDRFSAERPKGSFSTLEIQRTEQGDSAMYLCASSLTEIEAFFGQGTRLTVV.

Here the CDR3 reads CASSLVVEETQYF. CDR3 coding DNA: TGTGCCAGCAGTTTAGTAGTGGAGGAGACCCAGTACTTC. The chain recombines TRBV28 with TRBJ2-5; no firm D call. This CDR3 contains 13 residues. Trimming took off 2 bases at V and 5 bases at J, with 9 bases between the two ends. Germline loops: CDR1 MDHEN, CDR2 SYDVKM.